This T cell receptor (beta chain) stems from a study of blood T cells in healthy people across ages. Study-wide points: Age brought a roughly linear fall in TCR beta diversity measured per million T cells.

A sample-barcoded 5' primer and a J-beta primer mix were used in a second PCR of roughly 7 to 11 cycles. Each sample yielded at least 3 million CDR3-containing paired-end reads. One entry per CDR3 protein, called by TCRdb with MiXCR from the 5' RACE reads. The sample yields over a million distinct CDR3 sequences, approximately 59% seen once. Donors ranged from about 6 to 90 years old and were healthy Caucasians in Russia. As concerns this clonotype: Its cognate antigen is unknown.

The TCR was taken from a man aged 18 to 30 in good health. The sequenced material came from blood.

The CDR3 bases are TGTGCCAGCAGCCCCGGCGGACAGGGGGCATCTCAGCCCCAGCATTTT. Amino acid sequence: CASSPGGQGASQPQHF. The chain recombines TRBV7-2 with TRBJ1-5; TRBD1 aligns across 11 bases. V lost 5 bases, J lost 6 bases, and 9 bases stayed unmatched. Germline V lookup: CDR1 SGHTA, CDR2 FQGNSA. The CDR3 length is 16 residues.